Listed below are T cell receptor beta chains from one sample, sequenced in a study of cytomegalovirus exposure and HLA in healthy donors. Repertoires were generated with immunoSEQ multiplex PCR, while TCRdb's copy carries only in-frame clones and drops some. The data contain about 130,000 clones, approximately 80% of them seen just once; the ten biggest clones take up 5.5% to 7%. Sample: PBMCs. Receptor source: a woman in her 40s in good health and CMV-seropositive. CDR3s include the opening cysteine and the closing phenylalanine or tryptophan. Each record gives: J gene, V gene, clone size, D gene, CDR3 length, CDR3 protein, CDR3 DNA. D genes are given only for firm matches. Rows may omit the clone size; those that give it use once, few, many or a size class.

TRBJ1-1 TRBV29-1 . . 13 CSVVNGGNTEAFF TGCAGCGTTGTTAACGGAGGGAACACTGAAGCTTTCTTT
TRBJ1-1 TRBV27 few TRBD1 14 CASTGTGWNTEAFF TGTGCCAGCACCGGGACAGGGTGGAACACTGAAGCTTTCTTT
TRBJ2-5 TRBV28 . . 15 CASSLALEVSETQYF TGTGCCAGCAGTCTAGCGCTAGAAGTGTCGGAGACCCAGTACTTC
TRBJ2-5 TRBV6-4 once TRBD2 16 CASSDSASGGQETQYF TGTGCCAGCAGTGACTCAGCTAGCGGGGGCCAAGAGACCCAGTACTTC
TRBJ2-5 TRBV15 . TRBD1 15 CATSSPQTGSETQYF TGTGCCACCAGCTCGCCCCAGACAGGGAGCGAGACCCAGTACTTC
TRBJ1-1 TRBV28 . . 11 CASSFETEAFF TGTGCCAGCAGTTTCGAGACTGAAGCTTTCTTT
TRBJ2-2 TRBV5-1 . TRBD1 16 CASSVGTGSWTGELFF TGCGCCAGCAGCGTCGGGACAGGGTCATGGACCGGGGAGCTGTTTTTT
TRBJ2-1 TRBV9 . TRBD2 15 CASSPSGGEVNEQFF TGTGCCAGCAGCCCAAGTGGGGGGGAGGTGAATGAGCAGTTCTTC
TRBJ1-1 TRBV6-4 . . 12 CASSGVSGEAFF TGTGCCAGCAGTGGGGTTTCGGGAGAAGCTTTCTTT
TRBJ1-5 TRBV18 . . 15 CASSLSGDSNQPQHF TGTGCCAGCTCACTCTCAGGGGATAGCAATCAGCCCCAGCATTTT
TRBJ2-1 TRBV7-6 few TRBD1 13 CASSSTGLNEQFF TGTGCCAGCAGCTCGACAGGGCTCAATGAGCAGTTCTTC
TRBJ1-2 TRBV19 . . 14 CASSISHRPASYTF TGTGCCAGTAGTATTTCCCACAGACCCGCGAGCTACACCTTC
TRBJ1-1 TRBV4-2 once TRBD1 22 CASSQVSADRGSYPAMNTEAFF TGTGCCAGCAGCCAAGTGAGTGCGGACAGGGGGTCCTACCCCGCCATGAACACTGAAGCTTTCTTT
TRBJ2-2 TRBV5-1 few TRBD1 14 CASSRDRGTGELFF TGCGCCAGCAGCCGGGACAGGGGAACCGGGGAGCTGTTTTTT
TRBJ2-6 TRBV18 once . 18 CASSPMEGAGAGANVLTF TGTGCCAGCTCACCAATGGAGGGCGCGGGTGCCGGGGCCAACGTCCTGACTTTC
TRBJ2-5 TRBV7-9 . . 14 CASSGGTAQETQYF TGTGCCAGCAGCGGGGGGACAGCTCAAGAGACCCAGTACTTC
TRBJ2-3 TRBV6-5 . . 14 CASRPSGVSSTQYF TGTGCCAGCAGGCCGTCGGGAGTATCCAGTACGCAGTATTTT
TRBJ2-4 TRBV5-4 . . 15 CASSLGPGEANIQYF TGTGCCAGCAGCCTCGGACCGGGAGAGGCAAACATTCAGTACTTC
TRBJ1-5 TRBV6-6 . TRBD1 15 CASRRTGESNQPQHF TGTGCCAGCAGACGGACAGGGGAGAGCAATCAGCCCCAGCATTTT
TRBJ2-7 TRBV27 . TRBD1 14 CASSIRQGFYEQYF TGTGCCAGCAGTATCCGACAGGGCTTCTACGAGCAGTACTTC
TRBJ2-2 TRBV27 once TRBD2 18 CASSLSFLAGVNTGELFF TGTGCCAGCAGTTTATCGTTCCTAGCGGGAGTGAACACCGGGGAGCTGTTTTTT
TRBJ1-5 TRBV27 few . 13 CASSLAKGKPQHF TGTGCCAGCAGTCTTGCAAAGGGGAAGCCCCAGCATTTT
TRBJ2-1 TRBV6-5 . TRBD2 14 CASSYQREGSEQFF TGTGCCAGCAGTTACCAGCGGGAGGGGAGCGAGCAGTTCTTC
TRBJ1-2 TRBV19 . TRBD1 18 CASSMILLDRGLLYGYTF TGTGCCAGTAGTATGATTCTTCTGGACAGGGGGTTGCTCTATGGCTACACCTTC
TRBJ2-5 TRBV7-6 . TRBD2 18 CASSSTLLAGGRLETQYF TGTGCCAGCAGCTCAACCCTGTTGGCGGGGGGAAGACTAGAGACCCAGTACTTC
TRBJ1-5 TRBV5-8 . . 13 CASSGDWSQPQHF TGTGCCAGCAGCGGTGACTGGAGTCAGCCCCAGCATTTT
TRBJ1-1 TRBV5-1 . TRBD1 14 CASSLGTGKTEAFF TGCGCCAGCAGCTTGGGGACAGGGAAGACTGAAGCTTTCTTT
TRBJ1-2 TRBV6-1 . . 14 CASSPVTDSLGYTF TGTGCCAGCAGCCCGGTGACAGACTCTCTTGGCTACACCTTC
TRBJ1-5 TRBV14 once . 14 CASSQVTGEQPQHF TGTGCCAGCAGCCAAGTGACGGGGGAGCAGCCCCAGCATTTT
TRBJ2-7 TRBV9 once TRBD2 15 CASGRGLAGSYEQYF TGTGCCAGCGGTAGAGGTCTAGCGGGATCCTACGAGCAGTACTTC
TRBJ1-2 TRBV6-5 . TRBD1 13 CASSSTGDYGYTF TGTGCCAGCAGTTCCACAGGGGACTATGGCTACACCTTC
TRBJ2-1 TRBV6-1 few . 15 CASPAGLGSYNEQFF TGTGCCAGCCCGGCGGGCCTAGGCTCCTACAATGAGCAGTTCTTC
TRBJ2-2 TRBV7-8 . . 14 CASRQTGNTGELFF TGTGCCAGCAGACAGACAGGGAACACCGGGGAGCTGTTTTTT
TRBJ1-2 TRBV6-5 . . 13 CASSTGGGGGYTF TGTGCCAGCAGCACCGGTGGGGGAGGTGGCTACACCTTC
TRBJ2-2 TRBV11-2 . TRBD2 13 CASSREGAGELFF TGTGCCAGCTCGCGGGAGGGGGCTGGGGAGCTGTTTTTT
TRBJ1-1 TRBV9 . . 15 CASSVALGSGTEAFF TGTGCCAGCAGCGTAGCTTTGGGGAGCGGCACTGAAGCTTTCTTT
TRBJ1-3 TRBV7-6 . . 16 CASSRGPGSSGNTIYF TGTGCCAGCAGCCGCGGGCCCGGATCTTCTGGAAACACCATATATTTT
TRBJ2-5 TRBV15 . TRBD2 15 CATSSGGGRGETQYF TGTGCCACCAGCAGTGGCGGGGGGCGCGGGGAGACCCAGTACTTC
TRBJ1-6 TRBV7-3 . . 15 CASSSIGAGSSPLHF TGTGCCAGCAGTTCTATCGGTGCGGGCAGTTCACCCCTCCACTTT
TRBJ2-1 TRBV2 . . 15 CASSELAEKYNEQFF TGTGCCAGCAGTGAATTGGCGGAGAAGTACAATGAGCAGTTCTTC